This T cell receptor beta chain was retrieved from a study of OX40 agonist ivuxolimab in advanced cancers. Sequencing was performed with immunoSEQ multiplex PCR; in TCRdb, only in-frame clones are kept and a portion is missing. This table has tens of thousands of clones, around nine tenths appearing once. The CDR3 runs 15 residues. Germline V gives CDR1 MNHEY, CDR2 SMNVEV (reference sequence). Losses at the gene ends were 8 bases for V and 5 bases for J; bases not matched to a gene: 9. The receptor's source is an adult with an advanced solid tumor such as melanoma, head and neck, liver or kidney cancer. The rearrangement links TRBV27 to TRBJ2-5, with 12 bases that match TRBD2. This specimen consisted of CD4+ or CD8+ T cells sorted from blood, obtained in a trial of the OX40 agonist ivuxolimab. CDR3 loop: CASGASGRAGETQYF. CDR3 bases: TGTGCCAGCGGGGCTAGCGGGAGGGCAGGGGAGACCCAGTACTTC.